This is a list of T cell receptor beta chains from one sample in a study of T cell changes during pregnancy in multiple sclerosis. Generated by immunoSEQ multiplex PCR, the TCRdb table keeps only in-frame clones and is missing some. The sample contains around 71,000 clones, about 90% of which appear only once. Sequenced material: peripheral blood, taken after pregnancy. Receptors originate from a female donor with multiple sclerosis, enrolled in a pregnancy study. The CDR3 runs from the conserved cysteine through the conserved F or W. Fields, in order: D gene, clone size, J gene, V gene, CDR3 protein, CDR3 DNA. D genes are given only for firm matches. The size of a clone is reported for some rows only, either as once, few or many, or as a class for expanded clones.

- - TRBJ1-1 TRBV5-1 CASRDTGSNTEAFF TGCGCCAGCAGGGATACGGGGAGTAACACTGAAGCTTTCTTT
TRBD2 - TRBJ2-3 TRBV5-1 CASSVFSLSGRTDTQYF TGCGCCAGCAGCGTGTTTTCATTGAGCGGGAGGACAGATACGCAGTATTTT
- once TRBJ2-3 TRBV4-3 CASSQAQASWTLSSTDTQYF TGCGCCAGCAGCCAAGCGCAGGCTAGCTGGACCCTCTCTAGCACAGATACGCAGTATTTT
- once TRBJ2-6 TRBV27 CASSPQGTGANVLTF TGTGCCAGCAGTCCCCAGGGGACTGGGGCCAACGTCCTGACTTTC
TRBD2 - TRBJ2-2 TRBV6-4 CASSDSLAGDTGELFF TGTGCCAGCAGTGACTCACTAGCGGGAGACACCGGGGAGCTGTTTTTT
- - TRBJ1-2 TRBV28 CASNPDRLVGRSYGYTF TGTGCCAGCAACCCAGACAGACTTGTGGGCCGGAGCTATGGCTACACCTTC
- - TRBJ2-1 TRBV27 CASSIPPNNEQFF TGTGCCAGCAGTATCCCCCCCAACAATGAGCAGTTCTTC
TRBD1 - TRBJ2-5 TRBV2 CASSLGQMQETQYF TGTGCCAGCAGTTTGGGACAGATGCAAGAGACCCAGTACTTC
TRBD2 - TRBJ2-7 TRBV4-2 CASSQAGGSEQYF TGTGCCAGCAGCCAAGCGGGAGGGAGCGAGCAGTACTTC
- - TRBJ2-5 TRBV5-4 CASSLQGMGYQETQYF TGTGCCAGCAGCTTGCAGGGCATGGGGTACCAAGAGACCCAGTACTTC
- few TRBJ2-3 TRBV28 CASSSEQRTDTQYF TGTGCCAGCAGTTCCGAACAGCGCACAGATACGCAGTATTTT
TRBD1 few TRBJ1-2 TRBV9 CASSVDGGQGSGGYTF TGTGCCAGCAGCGTAGACGGCGGACAGGGGAGTGGTGGCTACACCTTC
- - TRBJ1-1 TRBV18 CASRDMNTEAFF TGTGCCAGCCGGGATATGAACACTGAAGCTTTCTTT
- - TRBJ2-6 TRBV5-1 CASKEGSGANVLTF TGCGCCAGCAAGGAGGGTTCCGGGGCCAACGTCCTGACTTTC
TRBD2 - TRBJ2-2 TRBV5-1 CASSSLAGDTGELFF TGCGCCAGCAGCTCACTAGCGGGAGATACCGGGGAGCTGTTTTTT
- - TRBJ1-1 TRBV18 CASSPARLIMNTEAFF TGTGCCAGCTCACCTGCGCGGCTTATCATGAACACTGAAGCTTTCTTT
TRBD1 - TRBJ1-4 TRBV27 CASSRLGTGPNEKLFF TGTGCCAGCAGTCGGCTTGGGACAGGTCCTAATGAAAAACTGTTTTTT
TRBD2 - TRBJ2-7 TRBV15 CATSTNLAGGLYEQYF TGTGCCACCAGCACCAACTTAGCGGGAGGGTTGTACGAGCAGTACTTC
- - TRBJ1-4 TRBV28 CASSLSGAGRCNEKLFF TGTGCCAGCAGTTTATCAGGGGCAGGTAGGTGTAATGAAAAACTGTTTTTT
- - TRBJ2-2 TRBV5-5 CASSLGDRGELFF TGTGCCAGCAGCTTGGGAGATCGGGGGGAGCTGTTTTTT
TRBD2 - TRBJ2-5 TRBV6-6 CASSLGSGARVETQYF TGTGCCAGCAGTTTAGGGAGCGGGGCTAGGGTTGAGACCCAGTACTTC
TRBD1 - TRBJ1-5 TRBV9 CASSVHFRGRAYQPQHF TGTGCCAGCAGCGTACACTTCAGGGGGCGCGCCTATCAGCCCCAGCATTTT
- - TRBJ1-2 TRBV4-1 CASSQDKRQFGSGYTF TGCGCCAGCAGCCAAGATAAGCGGCAGTTTGGTTCTGGCTACACCTTC
- - TRBJ1-1 TRBV5-4 CASSPGPEGRTEAFF TGTGCCAGCAGTCCAGGCCCTGAGGGGAGGACTGAAGCTTTCTTT